This TCR beta chain is from a study of blood T cell repertoires in COVID-19. Study-wide context: Some COVID-19 samples were acute and others convalescent; all came from the United States, Italy and Spain. Sources were T cells, B-cell-depleted T cells, or PBMCs; the material itself was cDNA or gDNA.

In the authors' workflow: Nucleated cell number was recorded as an estimate derived from reference gene primer amplification. Only in-frame clones appear in the TCRdb table, and some are missing; sequencing was by immunoSEQ multiplex PCR. That table furnishes V, J and clone size, whereas the DNA furnished D and trimming. The table shows about 190,000 clones, with almost 90% occurring only once. Per germline, CDR1 KGHSH and CDR2 LQKENI. The CDR3 contains 14 residues. V shed 4 bases and J 6 bases; nucleotides not matched to a gene: 5. The sequence came from a young man with active or convalescent COVID-19. This chain uses TRBV18 with TRBJ2-1; 8 nucleotides align to TRBD2. The sequencing input was peripheral blood. The CDR3 sequence is CASSQAGEGNEQFF. The DNA for the CDR3 is TGTGCCAGCTCACAAGCGGGAGAGGGCAATGAGCAGTTCTTC.